The 8 T cell receptor beta chains presented below share a single source sample, sequenced in a study of beta chain features in type 1 diabetes. Study findings and constraints: Researchers report that Type 1 diabetes patients had moderately but significantly shorter TCRB CDR3s across all four CD4+ subsets.

Every bit of the isolated RNA underwent reverse transcription, so sequencing read expressed TCRB transcripts. Profiling relied on immunoSEQ multiplex PCR, and the TCRdb table lists in-frame clones only, not all of them. The table includes around 240,000 clones, around 16% detected once. No antigens are known for them. Material: naive CD4+ T cells from blood. The receptor source for this set is a man younger than 40 with type 1 diabetes.

This clone occurred a few times. J is TRBJ1-2 and V is TRBV7-3; D possibly corresponds to TRBD1 (5 bases). The CDR3 contains 14 residues. CDR1 and CDR2 (germline): SGHTA, FQGTGA. V lost 5 bases and J lost 4, with 14 bases in between. The CDR3 here is CASSPGGRGYGYTF. The CDR3 bases are TGTGCCAGCAGCCCCGGGGGGAGAGGCTATGGCTACACCTTC.

This clone was counted a few times. The genes are TRBV5-1 and TRBJ2-5; D is unresolved. Per germline, CDR1 SGHRS and CDR2 YFSETQ. V was pared by 4 bases and J by 0 bases, with 4 bases between. This CDR3 is 12 amino acids long. The CDR3 here is CASSTDQETQYF. The CDR3 DNA reads TGCGCCAGCAGCACCGACCAAGAGACCCAGTACTTC.

CDR3 region: CASSPRPSTDTQYF. The CDR3 DNA sequence: TGTGCCAGCAGCCCCCGCCCCTCCACAGATACGCAGTATTTT. The chain couples TRBV9 to TRBJ2-3; D is ambiguous. There are 14 residues in the CDR3. Germline V gene data show CDR1 as SGDLS and CDR2 as YYNGEE. Between the trimmed V and J ends, which lost 4 bases and 2 bases, there was a span of 11 bases.

The chain links TRBV30 to TRBJ2-7; TRBD2 might be the D (7 bases). CDR3 length: 14 residues. V was clipped by 5 bases and J by 4 bases, with 18 bases between them. The germline gives CDR1 GTSNPN, CDR2 SVGIG (reference sequence). CDR3 DNA sequence: TGTGCCTGGGGTAGGTACAGCGGGACATACGAGCAGTACTTC. Protein product: CAWGRYSGTYEQYF.

This sequence joins TRBV5-1 and TRBJ2-5; TRBD1 or TRBD2 may be the D gene (5 bases each). This CDR3 has 12 residues. Trimming removed 7 bases from V and 2 bases from J, with 9 bases in between. In germline, CDR1 is SGHRS, CDR2 YFSETQ. CDR3 coding DNA: TGCGCCAGCTCGGGGACGCAAGAGACCCAGTACTTC. It encodes CASSGTQETQYF.

This clone came up a few times. The chain links TRBV28 to TRBJ2-7, with D unresolved. CDR1 and CDR2 from the germline V gene are MDHEN and SYDVKM. The germline V and J ends were trimmed by 5 bases and 0 bases, with 14 bases remaining between them. CDR3 length: 15 amino acids. The CDR3 coding sequence is TGTGCCAGCAGTGTAGCACATCTTAGCTCCTACGAGCAGTACTTC. This gives the protein CASSVAHLSSYEQYF.

This clone was picked up a small number of times. J is TRBJ2-1 and V is TRBV12-5, with 8 positions matching TRBD2. Per germline, CDR1 LGHNT and CDR2 FRNRAP. V trimming: 6 bases; J trimming: 3 bases; junction bases outside the gene matches: 7. The CDR3 covers 15 residues. CDR3: CASGLGLAIYNEQFF. CDR3 DNA: TGTGCTAGTGGACTAGGACTAGCCATCTACAATGAGCAGTTCTTC.

This clone was observed a handful of times. The gene calls are TRBV28 and TRBJ2-1; no firm D call. The V gene's germline CDR1 is MDHEN and CDR2 SYDVKM. V was clipped by 7 bases and J by 9 bases, with 10 bases between them. This CDR3 contains 11 residues. CDR3 DNA sequence: TGTGCCAGCACCGAGGTGGGTGAGCAGTTCTTC. This codes for CASTEVGEQFF. The entire variable domain, with the rest obtained from reference TRBV28 and TRBJ2-1, is as follows: DVKVTQSSRYLVKRTGEKVFLECVQDMDHENMFWYRQDPGLGLRLIYFSYDVKMKEKGDIPEGYSVSREKKERFSLILESASTNQTSMYLCASTEVGEQFFGPGTRLTVL.